Detailed here is one TCR beta chain. What it binds is unknown. A single record per CDR3 protein comes from TCRdb applying MiXCR to the reads. Of about 740,000 distinct CDR3 sequences in the sample, 35% were seen once. This sample stems from a study of T cell repertoires in cytomegalovirus infection. About the research overall: Indications of both CMV infection and matching HLA type were provided by public TCR beta signatures. The study, taken as a whole, reports: There were HLA-C-restricted CMV-specific TCR beta clonotypes dominating the ex vivo response.

Germline values: CDR1 KGHSH, CDR2 LQKENI. Trimming removed 3 bases at V and 5 bases at J, with 22 bases between. The length of the CDR3 is 17 residues. The sequenced sample consisted of PBMCs. The V call is TRBV18, the J call TRBJ1-1; possibly TRBD1 for D (6 bases). The receptor comes from a human donor in good health (CMV status not recorded). Some clones in this sample may be carry-over from other donors' samples. The CDR3 DNA reads as TGTGCCAGCTCACCGGAGGCCCTCACAGGGAGGCAAACTGAAGCTTTCTTT. Translation gives CASSPEALTGRQTEAFF.